This TCR beta chain was recorded in a study of identical twins. This clonotype appeared a few times. Its antigen is still unknown. There are 15 residues in the CDR3. V was trimmed by 2 bases and J by 0 bases, leaving 7 bases between them. Via MiXCR, TCRdb re-called the 5' RACE reads, giving one row per CDR3 protein. Seen here are 200,000 to 250,000 distinct CDR3 sequences, 7.5% observed once, and the top ten hold less than 2%. Whole-study findings and limits: The authors noted that invariant MAIT and iNKT cells could partly confound zero-insertion analyses.

The same sample was also studied in work on yellow fever vaccine responses in identical twins.

What was sequenced was memory (CD45RO+) T cells sorted from blood. The chain employs TRBV12-3 or TRBV12-4 and TRBJ2-2; D is unresolved. The source is a woman aged 18-29 years in good health. The CDR3 bases are TGTGCCAGCAGTTTACAGACCACGAACACCGGGGAGCTGTTTTTT. Translated, it gives CASSLQTTNTGELFF.